This passage covers 20 T cell receptor beta chains from one sample sequenced in a study of T cells in Graves' hyperthyroidism and ophthalmopathy. The investigators amplified TCR beta CDR3 regions from RNA transcripts. HTBI primers were the set used in a first-round RT-PCR of the TCR CDR3. MiXCR, run by TCRdb on the multiplex PCR reads, gives a single entry per CDR3 protein. The sample comprises 500,000 to 600,000 distinct CDR3 sequences, about 45% of which are singletons, and about 45% rests with the top ten. The sequenced material came from peripheral blood or thyroid tissue (not recorded which). These receptors came from an adult woman with Graves' disease, either hyperthyroidism or ophthalmopathy (not recorded which).

The V and J genes are TRBV5-1 and TRBJ1-6; 7 bases agree with TRBD1. Germline values: CDR1 SGHRS, CDR2 YFSETQ. CDR3 length: 18 amino acids. V was clipped by 0 bases and J by 8 bases; unmatched bases: 14. The CDR3 reads CASSLGRADRRVYSPLHF. CDR3 DNA sequence: TGCGCCAGCAGCTTGGGTCGTGCGGACAGGAGGGTTTATTCACCCCTCCACTTT. Based on the CDR3 plus reference TRBV5-1 and TRBJ1-6, the full variable domain is KAGVTQTPRYLIKTRGQQVTLSCSPISGHRSVSWYQQTPGQGLQFLFEYFSETQRNKGNFPGRFSGRQFSNSRSEMNVSTLELGDSALYLCASSLGRADRRVYSPLHFGNGTRLTVT.

At least ten counts were recorded for this clonotype. The gene calls are TRBV6-1 and TRBJ1-1; weak D call: TRBD1 (5 bases). CDR3 length: 14 amino acids. V shed 2 bases and J shed 5 bases, with 12 bases lying between them. Per the germline V gene, CDR1 is MNHNS and CDR2 is SASEGT. CDR3 nucleotide sequence: TGTGCCAGCAGTGAAAGTGAGGGGTTTACTGAAGCTTTCTTT. It translates to CASSESEGFTEAFF.

The chain carries TRBV20-1 and TRBJ1-5; perhaps TRBD1 as D (5 bases). Germline V gene data show CDR1 as DFQATT and CDR2 as SNEGSKA (reference sequence). The CDR3 sequence is 16 residues long. V was clipped by 1 base and J by 6 bases, with 19 bases between them. CDR3 protein: CSARAPRDRQLQPQHF. As DNA, the CDR3 is TGCAGTGCTAGAGCCCCAAGGGACCGACAGCTTCAGCCCCAGCATTTT.

This clonotype was seen ten or more times. The V gene is TRBV10-2, the J gene TRBJ1-6, with D uncertain. The CDR3 spans 14 residues. Germline V gene sequence: CDR1 WSHSY, CDR2 SAAADI. V shed 4 bases and J shed 7 bases, with 11 bases lying between them. In nucleotides, the CDR3 is TGCGCCAGCAGTGCCGGAGGACTCAATTCACCCCTCCACTTT. Translation gives CASSAGGLNSPLHF.

V usage is TRBV20-1 and J usage is TRBJ1-4; 9 bases map to TRBD1. The CDR3 sequence is 13 residues long. Trimming at V came to 6 bases and at J to 10 bases, leaving 9 bases not matched to a gene. The germline gives CDR1 DFQATT, CDR2 SNEGSKA (reference sequence). This CDR3 is CSAAGTGMRKLFF. CDR3 DNA sequence: TGCAGTGCCGCCGGGACAGGGATGCGAAAACTGTTTTTT.

This clonotype was counted at least ten times. The J gene is TRBJ2-3, the V gene TRBV7-6, with D perhaps assigned TRBD1 or TRBD2 (5 bases each). The length of the CDR3 is 15 residues. The germline gives CDR1 SGHVS, CDR2 FNYEAQ. V was shortened by 0 bases and J by 0 bases, with 7 bases between the two germline ends. CDR3 residues: CASSLAGASTDTQYF. For the CDR3, the DNA is TGTGCCAGCAGCTTAGCCGGGGCTAGCACAGATACGCAGTATTTT.

This clonotype was found many times. V usage is TRBV3-1 and J usage is TRBJ1-1, with D possibly matching TRBD1 (5 bases). The CDR3 covers 14 residues. CDR1 is LGHDT, CDR2 YNNKEL, per germline (reference sequence). With 5 bases removed from V and 6 bases from J, the gap between germline ends came to 16 bases. The CDR3 nucleotides are TGTGCCAGCAGCAATGGGGCGGGGCAGGCTGAAGCTTTCTTT. It yields the protein CASSNGAGQAEAFF.

CDR3 nucleotides: TGTGCCAGCAGCCAATCCGTCCGAGACGAGCAGTACTTC. This codes for CASSQSVRDEQYF. The genes are TRBV4-2 and TRBJ2-7, with unresolved D. The CDR3 runs to 13 residues. Trimming removed 2 bases at V and 5 bases at J, with 10 bases between. Per the germline V gene, CDR1 is LGHNA and CDR2 is YNFKEQ.

The chain recombines TRBV15 with TRBJ1-1; possible D gene TRBD1, 6 bases. Germline V gene data show CDR1 as LNHNV and CDR2 as YYDKDF (reference sequence). This CDR3 comprises 14 residues. V lost 5 bases and J lost 4, with 14 bases in between. The CDR3 loop reads CATSPRTGITEAFF. CDR3 DNA sequence: TGTGCCACCAGCCCCCGAACAGGGATCACTGAAGCTTTCTTT.

V usage is TRBV25-1 and J usage is TRBJ2-5; D assignment may be TRBD1 or TRBD2 (5 bases each). The germline V gene encodes CDR1 MGHDK and CDR2 SYGVNS. Trimming took 3 bases from V and 7 from J, leaving 15 bases between them. This CDR3 spans 14 amino acids. CDR3 in amino acids: CASSDRGAGVTQYF. The DNA for the CDR3 is TGTGCCAGCAGTGATAGAGGGGCCGGAGTGACCCAGTACTTC.

This clonotype was recorded at least ten times. The chain joins TRBV4-1 to TRBJ1-5; a weak D match, TRBD1 (6 bases). Germline-derived CDR1 and CDR2 are MGHRA and YSYEKL. Trimming took 7 bases from V and 2 from J, leaving 15 bases between them. The CDR3 is 15 residues long. The CDR3 here is CASTPGANGNQPQHF. Here the CDR3 DNA reads TGCGCCAGCACGCCGGGGGCGAACGGCAATCAGCCCCAGCATTTT.

The V and J genes are TRBV4-1 and TRBJ1-2, with TRBD1 as a possible D gene (5 bases). The V and J ends lost 4 bases and 8 bases respectively, with 17 bases between them. The CDR3 length is 14 residues. The germline V gene encodes CDR1 MGHRA and CDR2 YSYEKL. CDR3 in DNA: TGCGCCAGCAGCCTTAGACAGCATATAGAGGGCTACACCTTC. It translates to CASSLRQHIEGYTF.

The table lists this clonotype with many counts. The chain has TRBV20-1 and TRBJ1-2; D may be TRBD1 (6 bases). Trimming left V 5 bases short and J 3 bases short, with 13 bases between. The CDR3 is 13 amino acids. The germline CDR1 and CDR2 sequences are DFQATT and SNEGSKA (reference sequence). The CDR3 nucleotides read TGCAGTGCTGGAAGGGAGGGGGACTATGGCTACACCTTC. Translation gives CSAGREGDYGYTF.

This clonotype was counted at least ten times. The V gene is TRBV5-1, the J gene TRBJ1-1; TRBD1 matches at 8 bases. The CDR3 is 14 amino acids. The J segment lost 1 base and the V segment lost 2 bases, leaving 1 base of the junction unmatched. Germline-derived CDR1 and CDR2 are SGHRS and YFSETQ. The CDR3 nucleotides read TGCGCCAGCAGCTTTGACAGGGGGAACACTGAAGCTTTCTTT. It is translated as CASSFDRGNTEAFF.

This sequence joins TRBV6-1 and TRBJ1-1, with D possibly TRBD1 on 6 matching bases. Trimming stripped 6 bases from V and 10 bases from J, with 24 bases between. This CDR3 contains 15 residues. Germline CDR1 reads MNHNS; CDR2 reads SASEGT. For the CDR3, the DNA is TGTGCCAGCAGCGCACAGGGACGGGACGTTCAGGCAGCTTTCTTT. It encodes CASSAQGRDVQAAFF.

The count of this clonotype is one. The chain has TRBV6-5 and TRBJ1-4, with D possibly being TRBD1 (5 bases). The V and J ends lost 0 bases and 1 base respectively, with 12 bases between them. This CDR3 is 17 amino acids long. Germline V gives CDR1 MNHEY, CDR2 SVGAGI. CDR3 nucleotide sequence: TGTGCCAGCAGTTACTCGGGGCAGGGCATAACTAATGAAAAACTGTTTTTT. Encoded protein: CASSYSGQGITNEKLFF.

This chain connects TRBV29-1 to TRBJ1-6; no firm D call. V lost 6 bases, J lost 2 bases, and 8 bases lay in between. CDR1 is SQVTM, CDR2 ANQGSEA, per germline. The CDR3 length is 13 residues. CDR3 amino acids: CSVAYTYNSPLHF. The DNA for the CDR3 is TGCAGCGTAGCCTATACCTATAATTCACCCCTCCACTTT.

V is TRBV24-1 and J is TRBJ2-2; D gene unclear. Trimming left V 6 bases short and J 0 bases short, with 7 bases between. The CDR3 totals 14 residues. Germline CDR1 KGHDR, CDR2 SFDVKD. The CDR3 loop reads CATSSAPNTGELFF. CDR3 nucleotides: TGTGCCACCAGTTCGGCTCCGAACACCGGGGAGCTGTTTTTT.

Many counts were recorded for this clonotype. The rearrangement uses TRBV5-1 and TRBJ2-7; D uncertain. CDR3 length: 14 amino acids. Trimming removed 7 bases from V and 0 bases from J, with 14 bases in between. Germline V gene lookup returns CDR1 SGHRS and CDR2 YFSETQ. CDR3: CASGFSSDSYEQYF. CDR3 sequence (DNA): TGCGCCAGCGGGTTCTCCTCGGACTCCTACGAGCAGTACTTC.

Turning to this clonotype: At one end, the junction sequence differs from germline, possibly due to a read error. This chain uses TRBV29-1 with TRBJ2-7, with 12 positions matching TRBD1. The CDR3 spans 15 residues. Germline V gene data show CDR1 as SQVTM and CDR2 as ANQGSEA. The chain's CDR3 is CASTLCGTGGGEQYF. The CDR3 nucleotides are TGTGCCAGCACCCTATGTGGGACAGGGGGCGGCGAGCAGTACTTC.